This TCR beta chain derives from a study of blood T cells in healthy people across ages. Alongside a J-beta primer mix, a sample-barcoded 5' primer served in a second PCR lasting about 7 to 11 cycles. From the 5' RACE reads, TCRdb called clonotypes with MiXCR, one entry per CDR3 protein. This sample has roughly 680,000 distinct CDR3 sequences; around a fifth occur once, and the top ten carry approximately 3.6%. Per germline, CDR1 LGHDT and CDR2 YNNKEL (reference sequence). The J segment lost 2 bases and the V segment lost 4 bases, leaving 9 bases of the junction unmatched. The CDR3 consists of 17 residues.

The V and J genes are TRBV3-1 and TRBJ2-5; 11 bases align to TRBD2. This clonotype was obtained from a man in his 70s in good health. The sample was blood. CDR3 residues: CASSRPGTSGRQETQYF. The DNA for the CDR3 is TGTGCCAGCAGCCGGCCAGGGACTAGCGGAAGGCAAGAGACCCAGTACTTC.